The next 3 T cell receptor beta chains were all read from a single sample in a study of shared clonotypes between healthy human individuals. Method: immunoSEQ multiplex PCR; TCRdb's copy keeps in-frame clones and lacks some. The sample includes under 550,000 clones, 96% seen only once; the top ten take approximately 0.062%. Sequenced material: naive CD4+ T cells sorted from blood. The subset: CD45RA+ positively selected. The source of these receptors is a woman aged 30 to 39 in good health.

The CDR3 DNA is TGTGCCAGCGGCAGACAGTTGAAGGAAGAGACCCAGTACTTC. Amino acids: CASGRQLKEETQYF. The V call is TRBV9, the J call TRBJ2-5, with D perhaps matching TRBD1 (5 bases). Germline lookup yields CDR1 SGDLS and CDR2 YYNGEE. This CDR3 is built from 14 residues. The germline V and J ends were trimmed by 7 bases and 3 bases, with 16 bases remaining between them.

The chain employs TRBV7-2 and TRBJ1-1; D is uncertain. Germline lookup yields CDR1 SGHTA and CDR2 FQGNSA. The CDR3 spans 13 residues. Trimming pared 4 bases from V and 8 bases from J, leaving 14 bases between. The CDR3 loop reads CASSSQELVEAFF. CDR3 coding DNA: TGTGCCAGCAGCTCTCAGGAACTAGTCGAAGCTTTCTTT.

J is TRBJ1-4 and V is TRBV19; D not resolved. V was pared by 3 bases and J by 5 bases, with 10 bases between. Germline V gives CDR1 LNHDA, CDR2 SQIVND (reference sequence). CDR3 length: 14 amino acids. The chain's CDR3 is CASSMPHGNEKLFF. The CDR3 nucleotides are TGTGCCAGTAGTATGCCCCACGGGAATGAAAAACTGTTTTTT.